The T cell receptor beta chain described here comes from a study of T cell responses to AZD1222 COVID-19 vaccine. Study information: Second-dose schedules of about 4 or about 12 weeks were combined. The study's findings and limits: In a largely white British group with more females than males, clonal diversity was possibly underestimated. Increased Spike-specific TCR breadth and depth were observed after two AZD1222 doses.

CDR3 length: 14 amino acids. Germline CDR1 SGHRS, CDR2 YFSETQ. Between the trimmed V and J ends, which lost 2 bases and 10 bases, there was a span of 13 bases. TCRdb's table, derived via immunoSEQ multiplex PCR, lists solely in-frame clones and lacks some. The sample holds around 180,000 clones; 80% to 90% are singletons and the top ten take about 0.53%. Turning to this clone: Its antigen is as yet unknown.

The sample consisted of peripheral blood, taken on day 0 of AZD1222 vaccination. J is TRBJ1-6 and V is TRBV5-1; tentatively, D is TRBD1 (6 bases). This receptor was obtained from an adult in good health. The DNA of the CDR3 is TGCGCCAGCAGCTTTGGACAGCGGAACTCACCCCTCCACTTT. This translates into CASSFGQRNSPLHF.